This T cell receptor (beta chain) came from a study of blood T cell repertoires in COVID-19. Across the study: COVID-19 samples, acute and convalescent, were from the United States, Italy and Spain. T cells, B-cell-depleted T cells, or PBMCs provided the cDNA or gDNA that served as material.

Per the authors' pipeline: Nucleated cell counts were estimated from reference gene primer amplification. Libraries were prepared by immunoSEQ multiplex PCR; TCRdb keeps only in-frame clonotypes and omits some of them. V and J calls and clone size are given by that table; D and trimming were obtained from the DNA. The profile shows more than 150,000 clones, 70% to 80% of them singletons. V shed 4 bases, J shed 5 bases, and the junction held 12 bases outside the gene matches. The germline V gene has CDR1 MNHEY and CDR2 SVGAGI. The CDR3 runs to 16 residues. Specimen: peripheral blood. This receptor was taken from a man aged 50 to 59 who had recovered from COVID-19. The rearrangement joins TRBV6-5 to TRBJ2-5, with 8 positions matching TRBD2. The CDR3, as DNA: TGTGCCAGCAGTTTTTATAGCGGGACGGGGAGGGAGACCCAGTACTTC. This translates into CASSFYSGTGRETQYF.